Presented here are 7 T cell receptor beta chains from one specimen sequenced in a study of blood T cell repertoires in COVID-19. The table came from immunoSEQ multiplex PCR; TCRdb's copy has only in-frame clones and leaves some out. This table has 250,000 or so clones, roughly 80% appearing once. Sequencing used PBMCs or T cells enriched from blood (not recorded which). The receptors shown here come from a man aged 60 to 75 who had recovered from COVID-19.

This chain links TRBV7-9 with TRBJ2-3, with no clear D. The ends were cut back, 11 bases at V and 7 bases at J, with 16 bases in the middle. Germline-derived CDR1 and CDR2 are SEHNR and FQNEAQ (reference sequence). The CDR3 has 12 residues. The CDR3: CAGSDQTYTQYF. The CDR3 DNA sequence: TGTGCCGGTAGTGACCAGACTTATACGCAGTATTTT.

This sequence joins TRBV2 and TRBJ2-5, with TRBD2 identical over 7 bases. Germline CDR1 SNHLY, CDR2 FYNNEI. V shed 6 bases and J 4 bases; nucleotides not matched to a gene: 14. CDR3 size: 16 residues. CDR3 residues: CASREGRGGERETQYF. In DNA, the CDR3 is TGTGCCAGCAGGGAGGGACGTGGGGGGGAGAGAGAGACCCAGTACTTC.

The CDR3 DNA sequence: TGTGCCAGCAGCCCCCATGGGGCACTGTTTTTT. Translated, it gives CASSPHGALFF. The rearrangement uses TRBV6-6 and TRBJ1-4; TRBD1 might be the D (5 bases). V was cut by 6 bases and J by 13 bases, with 12 bases left in between. This CDR3 has 11 amino acids. The germline gives CDR1 MNHNY, CDR2 SVGAGI (reference sequence).

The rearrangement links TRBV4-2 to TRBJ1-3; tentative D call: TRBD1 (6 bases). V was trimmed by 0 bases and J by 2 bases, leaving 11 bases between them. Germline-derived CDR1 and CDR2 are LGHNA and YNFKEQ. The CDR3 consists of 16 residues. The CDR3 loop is CASSQDPPGAGNTIYF. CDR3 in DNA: TGTGCCAGCAGCCAAGATCCTCCAGGGGCTGGAAACACCATATATTTT.

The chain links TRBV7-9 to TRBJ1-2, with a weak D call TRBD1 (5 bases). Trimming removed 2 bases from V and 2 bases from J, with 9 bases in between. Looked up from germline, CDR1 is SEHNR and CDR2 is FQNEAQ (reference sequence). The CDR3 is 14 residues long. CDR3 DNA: TGTGCCAGCAGCTTATGGGCAGGGAACTATGGCTACACCTTC. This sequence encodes CASSLWAGNYGYTF. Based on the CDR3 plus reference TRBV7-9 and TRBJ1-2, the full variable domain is DTGVSQNPRHKITKRGQNVTFRCDPISEHNRLYWYRQTLGQGPEFLTYFQNEAQLEKSRLLSDRFSAERPKGSFSTLEIQRTEQGDSAMYLCASSLWAGNYGYTFGSGTRLTVV.

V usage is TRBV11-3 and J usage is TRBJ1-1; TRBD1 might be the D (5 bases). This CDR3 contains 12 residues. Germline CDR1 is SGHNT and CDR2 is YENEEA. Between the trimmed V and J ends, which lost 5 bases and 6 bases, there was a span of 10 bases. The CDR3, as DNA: TGTGCCAGCAGCGAAAGACAGTCTGAAGCTTTCTTT. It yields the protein CASSERQSEAFF.

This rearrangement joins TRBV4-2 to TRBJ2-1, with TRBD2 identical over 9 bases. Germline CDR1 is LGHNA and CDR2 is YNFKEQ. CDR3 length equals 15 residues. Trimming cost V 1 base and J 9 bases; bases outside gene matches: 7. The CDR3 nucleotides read TGTGCCAGCAGCCAAGTATTAGCGGGGGACGGTGAGCAGTTCTTC. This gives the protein CASSQVLAGDGEQFF.